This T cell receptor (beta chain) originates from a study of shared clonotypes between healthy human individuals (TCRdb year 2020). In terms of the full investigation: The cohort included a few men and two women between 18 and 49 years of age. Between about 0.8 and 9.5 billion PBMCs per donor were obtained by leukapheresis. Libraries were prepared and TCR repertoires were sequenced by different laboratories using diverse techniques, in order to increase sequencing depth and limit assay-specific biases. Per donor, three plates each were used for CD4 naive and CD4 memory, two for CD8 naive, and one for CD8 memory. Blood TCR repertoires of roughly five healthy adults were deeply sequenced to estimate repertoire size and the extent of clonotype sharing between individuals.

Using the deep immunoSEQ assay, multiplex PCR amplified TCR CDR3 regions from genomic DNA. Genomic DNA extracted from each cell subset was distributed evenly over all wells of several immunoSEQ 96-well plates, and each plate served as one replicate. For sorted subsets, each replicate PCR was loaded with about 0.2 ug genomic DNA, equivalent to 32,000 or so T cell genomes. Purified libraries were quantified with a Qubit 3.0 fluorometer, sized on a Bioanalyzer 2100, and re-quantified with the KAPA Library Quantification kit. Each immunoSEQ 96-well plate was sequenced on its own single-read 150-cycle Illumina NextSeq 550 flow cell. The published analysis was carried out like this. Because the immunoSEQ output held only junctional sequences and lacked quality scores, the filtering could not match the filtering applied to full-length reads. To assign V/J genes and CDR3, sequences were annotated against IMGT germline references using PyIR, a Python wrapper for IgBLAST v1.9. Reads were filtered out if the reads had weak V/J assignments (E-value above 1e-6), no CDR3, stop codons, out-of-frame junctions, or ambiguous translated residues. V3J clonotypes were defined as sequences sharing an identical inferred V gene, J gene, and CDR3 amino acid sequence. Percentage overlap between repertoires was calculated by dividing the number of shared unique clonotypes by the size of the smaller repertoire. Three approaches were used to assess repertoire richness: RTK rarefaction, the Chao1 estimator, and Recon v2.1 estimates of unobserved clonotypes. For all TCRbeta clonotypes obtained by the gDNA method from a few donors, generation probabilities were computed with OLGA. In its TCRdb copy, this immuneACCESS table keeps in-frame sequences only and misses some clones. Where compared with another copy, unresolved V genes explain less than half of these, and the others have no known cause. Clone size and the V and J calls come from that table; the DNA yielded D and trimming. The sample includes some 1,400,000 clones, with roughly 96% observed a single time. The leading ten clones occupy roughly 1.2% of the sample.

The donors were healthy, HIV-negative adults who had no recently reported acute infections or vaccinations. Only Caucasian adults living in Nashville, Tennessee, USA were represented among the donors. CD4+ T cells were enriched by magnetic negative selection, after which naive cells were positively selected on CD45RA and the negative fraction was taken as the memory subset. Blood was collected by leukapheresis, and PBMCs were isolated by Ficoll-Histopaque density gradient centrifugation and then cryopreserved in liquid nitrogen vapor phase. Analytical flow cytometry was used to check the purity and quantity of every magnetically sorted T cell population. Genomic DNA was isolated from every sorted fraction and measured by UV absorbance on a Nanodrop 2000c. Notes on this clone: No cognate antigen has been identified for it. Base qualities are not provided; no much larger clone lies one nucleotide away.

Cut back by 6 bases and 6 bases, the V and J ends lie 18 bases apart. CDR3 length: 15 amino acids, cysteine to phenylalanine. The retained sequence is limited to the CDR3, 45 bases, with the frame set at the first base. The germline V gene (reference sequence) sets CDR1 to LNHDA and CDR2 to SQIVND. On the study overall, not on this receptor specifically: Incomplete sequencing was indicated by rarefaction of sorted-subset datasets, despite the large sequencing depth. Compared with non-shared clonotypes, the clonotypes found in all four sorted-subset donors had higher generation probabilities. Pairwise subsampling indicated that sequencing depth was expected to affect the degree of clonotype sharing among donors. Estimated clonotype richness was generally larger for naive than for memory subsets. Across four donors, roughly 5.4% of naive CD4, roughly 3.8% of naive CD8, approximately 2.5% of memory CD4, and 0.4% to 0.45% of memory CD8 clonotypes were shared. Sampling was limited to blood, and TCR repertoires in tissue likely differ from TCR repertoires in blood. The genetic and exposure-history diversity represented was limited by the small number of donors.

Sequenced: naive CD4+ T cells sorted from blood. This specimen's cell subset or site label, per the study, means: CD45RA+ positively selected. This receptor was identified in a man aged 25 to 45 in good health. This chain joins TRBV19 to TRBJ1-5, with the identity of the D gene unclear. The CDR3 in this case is CASRSGPHRVQPQHF. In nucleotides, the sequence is TGTGCCAGTAGATCCGGGCCACACCGAGTTCAGCCCCAGCATTTT. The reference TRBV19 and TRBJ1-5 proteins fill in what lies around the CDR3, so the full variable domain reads DGGITQSPKYLFRKEGQNVTLSCEQNLNHDAMYWYRQDPGQGLRLIYYSQIVNDFQKGDIAEGYSVSREKKESFPLTVTSAQKNPTAFYLCASRSGPHRVQPQHFGDGTRLSIL.